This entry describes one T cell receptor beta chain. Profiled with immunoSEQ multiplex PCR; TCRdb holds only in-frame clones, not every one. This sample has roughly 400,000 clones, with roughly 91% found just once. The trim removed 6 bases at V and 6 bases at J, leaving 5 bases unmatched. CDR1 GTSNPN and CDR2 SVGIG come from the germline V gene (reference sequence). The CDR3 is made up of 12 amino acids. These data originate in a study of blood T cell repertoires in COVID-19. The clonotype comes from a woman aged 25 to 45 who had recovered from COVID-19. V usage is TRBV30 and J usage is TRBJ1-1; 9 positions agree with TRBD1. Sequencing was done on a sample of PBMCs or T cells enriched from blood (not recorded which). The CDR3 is CACKDRGAEAFF. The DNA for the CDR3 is TGTGCCTGCAAGGACAGGGGAGCTGAAGCTTTCTTT.